The T cell receptor (beta chain) under discussion was sequenced for a study of blood T cell repertoires in COVID-19. On the study more broadly: Both acute and convalescent COVID-19 samples were obtained from the United States, Italy and Spain. Nucleic acid was either cDNA or gDNA, and it came from T cells, B-cell-depleted T cells, or PBMCs.

Original analysis: Estimated nucleated cell counts came from reference gene primer amplification. TCRdb's table, derived via immunoSEQ multiplex PCR, lists solely in-frame clones and lacks some. V and J calls and clone size come straight from that table; D and trimming were deduced from the DNA. The table lists about 180,000 clones, around 87% of them singletons. CDR3 size: 16 residues. The V and J ends lost 4 bases and 2 bases, in that order; junction bases with no gene match: 6. CDR1 is LGHDT, CDR2 YNNKEL, per germline (reference sequence). Specimen: peripheral blood. This chain joins TRBV3-1 (or the pseudogene TRBV3-2) and TRBJ1-5; 9 bases fit TRBD1. This TCR was sampled from a middle-aged man with active or convalescent COVID-19. CDR3 region: CASSRTGGPGNQPQHF. The CDR3 coding sequence is TGTGCCAGCAGCCGCACAGGGGGCCCGGGCAATCAGCCCCAGCATTTT.